This entry lists 8 T cell receptor beta chains sequenced from one sample in a study of cytomegalovirus exposure and HLA in healthy donors (dated by TCRdb to the late 2010s). Library method: the immunoSEQ multiplex PCR assay. A mixture of 60 forward primers for TCR Vbeta segments and 13 reverse primers for TCR Jbeta segments was used in the multiplex PCR. Imported from immuneACCESS, the table was reduced by TCRdb to in-frame sequences with V and J called. These copies leave out some clones; in studies compared against another copy, an unresolved V gene accounts for under half, and the cause of the remainder is not known. This sample is represented by tens of thousands of clones; roughly 80% of them were singletons. The ten most abundant clones make up roughly 1.1% of the sample. Sequencing input: PBMCs. The receptors stem from a girl aged 2 to 9 in good health and CMV-seropositive.

The chain combines TRBV6-5 with TRBJ2-7, with 7 bases that match TRBD1. Germline CDR1 MNHEY, CDR2 SVGAGI. The CDR3 contains 14 residues. The J segment lost 6 bases and the V segment lost 2 bases, leaving 7 bases of the junction unmatched. CDR3 sequence: CASSYAGTEGEQYF. The CDR3, as DNA: TGTGCCAGCAGTTACGCCGGGACAGAGGGCGAGCAGTACTTC.

V is TRBV2 and J is TRBJ2-5, with 9 positions matching TRBD2. The V segment lost 5 bases and the J segment 0 bases; nucleotides outside the gene matches: 4. Germline V lookup: CDR1 SNHLY, CDR2 FYNNEI. CDR3 length: 15 residues. The DNA of the CDR3 is TGTGCCAGCAGTAGTAGCGGGAGTTACCAAGAGACCCAGTACTTC. Residues: CASSSSGSYQETQYF.

J is TRBJ1-5 and V is TRBV29-1; no reliable D call. CDR3 length: 13 residues. From germline, CDR1 is SQVTM and CDR2 ANQGSEA. V gave up 6 bases and J gave up 0 bases, with 9 bases separating them. CDR3 DNA: TGCAGCGTGTCAGATAATAGCAATCAGCCCCAGCATTTT. As protein: CSVSDNSNQPQHF.

This clone was observed a few times. The chain is built from TRBV18 and TRBJ2-2; 9 nucleotides align to TRBD2. V was pared by 2 bases and J by 5 bases, with 9 bases of the junction left unmatched. This CDR3 comprises 17 residues. CDR1 and CDR2 (germline): KGHSH, LQKENI. DNA for the CDR3: TGTGCCAGCTCACCAAACAGCGGGAGGATGGGAACCGGGGAGCTGTTTTTT. Amino acid sequence: CASSPNSGRMGTGELFF.

The genes are TRBV4-1 and TRBJ1-5; TRBD1 might be the D (6 bases). CDR3 size: 14 residues. Germline V gene data show CDR1 as MGHRA and CDR2 as YSYEKL. The germline V and J ends were trimmed by 6 bases and 7 bases, with 16 bases remaining between them. The CDR3 loop reads CASSLGGAGQPQHF. The CDR3 nucleotides are TGCGCCAGCAGTCTCGGGGGGGCGGGCCAGCCCCAGCATTTT.

J is TRBJ2-3 and V is TRBV9; D not resolved. The CDR3 runs to 13 residues. CDR1 is SGDLS, CDR2 YYNGEE, per germline. Trimming removed 3 bases at V and 0 bases at J, with 5 bases between. CDR3 in DNA: TGTGCCAGCAGCGACCAGAGCACAGATACGCAGTATTTT. It translates to CASSDQSTDTQYF.

The chain uses TRBV30 and TRBJ2-1; D is uncertain. Looked up from germline, CDR1 is GTSNPN and CDR2 is SVGIG (reference sequence). V lost 3 bases and J lost 7, with 4 bases in between. This CDR3 spans 10 amino acids. The CDR3 DNA is TGTGCCTGGAGCGGGAATGAGCAGTTCTTC. It is translated as CAWSGNEQFF.

This chain joins TRBV11-3 and TRBJ2-2, with 13 bases that match TRBD2. The V and J ends lost 7 bases and 6 bases, in that order; junction bases with no gene match: 5. The CDR3 runs 15 residues. CDR1 is SGHNT, CDR2 YENEEA, per germline. Here the CDR3 reads CASTSGLAGAGELFF. In nucleotides, the CDR3 is TGTGCCAGCACCTCAGGACTAGCGGGAGCCGGGGAGCTGTTTTTT.